This T cell receptor (beta chain) was profiled in a study of early T cells in non-severe SARS-CoV-2 infection. Study results and limitations: VDJdb matching favored anti-spike CD8 responses, missing private and CD4 specificities.

Tagging with unique molecular identifiers was applied to individual cDNA molecules. Each CDR3 protein gets one entry after TCRdb re-called the 5' RACE reads with MiXCR. There are 100,000 or so distinct CDR3 sequences in the sample; about 15% occur only once, and about 5% lies in the top ten. The CDR3 consists of 8 residues. Germline V gives CDR1 DFQATT, CDR2 SNEGSKA (reference sequence). This clonotype came up a few times. Its antigen is unknown. This clonotype was sampled from an adult who was a healthcare worker with PCR-confirmed SARS-CoV-2 infection or an uninfected control (not recorded which). The specimen comprised whole blood, sampled at baseline. This chain connects TRBV20-1 to TRBJ1-2; D unresolved. The CDR3 DNA reads as TGCAGAGCAAATGGCTACACCTTC. Its translation is CRANGYTF.